This T cell receptor (beta chain) was retrieved from a study of blood T cells in healthy people across ages. Study-wide results and caveats: The percentage of naive T cells correlated strongly with TCR beta diversity. Donors of long life had a larger count of naive CD4+ cells and greater diversity than aged donors.

Isolation yielded PBMCs, at least 7 million per sample, in every case. To note about this clonotype: Its antigen remains unknown.

The germline gives CDR1 KGHSH, CDR2 LQKENI. The V and J ends lost 9 bases and 3 bases respectively, with 11 bases between them. The CDR3 covers 12 residues. With a J-beta primer mix and a sample-barcoded 5' primer, a second PCR ran about 7 to 11 cycles. TCRdb called the 5' RACE reads again in MiXCR, with one record for every CDR3 protein. This table has about 1.5 million distinct CDR3 sequences, roughly two fifths appearing once. The source is a woman aged 18-30 years in good health. The chain combines TRBV18 with TRBJ2-5, with no clear D. The sequencing input was blood. CDR3 DNA sequence: TGTGCCAGTCAAGGTCAAGAAGAGACCCAGTACTTC. As protein: CASQGQEETQYF.